The 14 T cell receptor beta chains in this list originate from one sample, sequenced in a study of graft-versus-host responses after intestinal transplantation (dated by TCRdb to the early 2020s). To prepare the library, the immunoSEQ multiplex PCR assay was applied. TCRdb provides this immuneACCESS table in a form limited to in-frame rearrangements. Some clones are lacking; in checked studies, under half of them reflect an unresolved V gene, and why the rest are absent is not known. Recorded for this sample are 85,000 to 90,000 clones; around nine tenths of them occurred a single time. The ten largest clones take up about 0.29% of the sample. The time point label for this specimen denotes: cells obtained before transplantation from donor or recipient. These receptors' targets are unknown. The sample consisted of unstimulated CD4+ T cells sorted from spleen or lymph node cells, taken before intestinal transplant. The origin of the receptors is a human donor who received an intestinal transplant.

This sequence joins TRBV27 and TRBJ2-1, with D tentatively TRBD2 (6 bases). From germline, CDR1 is MNHEY and CDR2 SMNVEV (reference sequence). The CDR3 has 17 amino acids. V gave up 6 bases and J gave up 0 bases, with 18 bases separating them. CDR3 sequence reads: CASRAAGLASSYNEQFF. DNA for the CDR3: TGTGCCAGCAGGGCTGCGGGACTGGCAAGCTCCTACAATGAGCAGTTCTTC.

V is TRBV27 and J is TRBJ1-5; D is ambiguous. From germline, CDR1 is MNHEY and CDR2 SMNVEV (reference sequence). The CDR3 is made up of 15 amino acids. Trimming took 5 bases from V and 0 from J, leaving 11 bases between them. This chain's CDR3 is CASSPLRNSNQPQHF. DNA of the CDR3: TGTGCCAGCAGTCCCCTCAGAAATAGCAATCAGCCCCAGCATTTT.

The V gene is TRBV29-1, the J gene TRBJ2-1; the match to TRBD2 covers 7 bases. V shed 6 bases and J 10 bases; nucleotides not matched to a gene: 6. The CDR3 has 11 residues. CDR1 is SQVTM, CDR2 ANQGSEA, per germline. The CDR3 nucleotides read TGCAGCGTGGGGGGGACCCCCGAGCAGTTCTTC. It yields the protein CSVGGTPEQFF.

The chain combines TRBV6-1 with TRBJ1-2; 8 bases are a match to TRBD1. The CDR3 covers 14 residues. The germline V gene has CDR1 MNHNS and CDR2 SASEGT. J lost 4 bases, V lost 5 bases, and 6 bases had no gene match. The CDR3 spells CASSQTGGGYGYTF. In nucleotides, the CDR3 is TGTGCCAGCAGTCAAACAGGGGGAGGCTATGGCTACACCTTC.

The genes are TRBV19 and TRBJ2-1; TRBD2 matches at 12 bases. Germline V lookup: CDR1 LNHDA, CDR2 SQIVND (reference sequence). The CDR3 contains 19 residues. V lost 0 bases and J lost 4; bases outside the gene matches: 10. Written as DNA, the CDR3 is TGTGCCAGTAGTATAGATCGACTAGCGGGGGCCGAGGGATACAATGAGCAGTTCTTC. It specifies CASSIDRLAGAEGYNEQFF.

This chain links TRBV7-8 with TRBJ1-5; the match to TRBD1 covers 10 bases. The V gene's germline CDR1 is SGHVS and CDR2 FQNEAQ. The junction had 5 bases not matched to a gene; V was cut back by 5 bases and J by 4 bases. This CDR3 region has 15 residues. Written as DNA, the CDR3 is TGTGCCAGCAGCCCCGGGACAGGGGCTAATCAGCCCCAGCATTTT. It translates to CASSPGTGANQPQHF. Supplemented by reference TRBV7-8 and TRBJ1-5, the full variable domain reads GAGVSQSPRYKVAKRGQDVALRCDPISGHVSLFWYQQALGQGPEFLTYFQNEAQLDKSGLPSDRFFAERPEGSVSTLKIQRTQQEDSAVYLCASSPGTGANQPQHFGDGTRLSIL.

The V gene is TRBV9, the J gene TRBJ2-3; tentatively, D is TRBD1 (6 bases). The CDR3 covers 18 residues. The germline V gene has CDR1 SGDLS and CDR2 YYNGEE. Trimming took 3 bases from V and 2 from J, leaving 22 bases between them. CDR3: CASSAAKTGSRYTDTQYF. CDR3 sequence (DNA): TGTGCCAGCAGCGCCGCGAAGACAGGTTCGCGTTACACAGATACGCAGTATTTT.

V gene TRBV6-1 combines with J gene TRBJ1-5; D possibly corresponds to TRBD1 (6 bases). CDR3 length equals 13 residues. Germline CDR1 and CDR2: MNHNS and SASEGT. V lost 2 bases and J lost 7, with 9 bases in between. CDR3 in amino acids: CASSENREQPQHF. The CDR3 DNA reads TGTGCCAGCAGTGAAAACAGGGAACAGCCCCAGCATTTT.

The rearrangement joins TRBV9 to TRBJ2-5, with 10 bases matching TRBD2. V gave up 1 base and J gave up 4 bases; unmatched junction bases: 7. Per germline, CDR1 SGDLS and CDR2 YYNGEE. This CDR3 region has 16 residues. CDR3 residues: CASSVTSSGSIETQYF. The CDR3 coding sequence is TGTGCCAGCAGCGTAACGTCTAGCGGGAGTATAGAGACCCAGTACTTC.

This sequence joins TRBV11-3 and TRBJ2-1; D gene unclear. CDR1 is SGHNT, CDR2 YENEEA, per germline. The V end lost 4 bases, the J end lost 6 bases, and 7 bases lay between the germline ends. CDR3 length: 12 amino acids. CDR3 amino acids: CASSSYGNEQFF. The CDR3 DNA reads TGTGCCAGCAGCTCTTACGGCAATGAGCAGTTCTTC.

The chain links TRBV10-2 to TRBJ2-7; TRBD1 is a possible D gene (7 bases). The V gene's germline CDR1 is WSHSY and CDR2 SAAADI. This CDR3 has 19 residues. V was shortened by 0 bases and J by 1 base, with 22 bases between the two germline ends. CDR3 loop: CASSESNPHRGGRSYEQYF. The CDR3 DNA sequence: TGCGCCAGCAGTGAGTCGAATCCCCACAGGGGAGGTCGGTCCTACGAGCAGTACTTC.

The chain carries TRBV7-7 and TRBJ2-6, with a weak D call TRBD1 (5 bases). The ends were cut back, 5 bases at V and 4 bases at J, with 12 bases in the middle. Germline CDR1 SSHAT, CDR2 FNYEAQ (reference sequence). This CDR3 is 15 amino acids long. In DNA, the CDR3 is TGTGCCAGCAGCATCGGACAAGCCGGGGCCAACGTCCTGACTTTC. It encodes CASSIGQAGANVLTF.

The chain combines TRBV29-1 with TRBJ1-2, with 9 nucleotides matching TRBD1. Germline CDR1 is SQVTM and CDR2 is ANQGSEA. V dropped 1 base and J dropped 4; count of bases not matched to a gene: 7. CDR3 length equals 15 residues. CDR3 nucleotides: TGCAGCGTTGAAGGAGAGACAGGGGGGCGCTATGGCTACACCTTC. Its translation is CSVEGETGGRYGYTF.

The CDR3 nucleotides read TGCGCCAGCAGCTTAAATATGTGGAATGAGCAGTTCTTC. Amino acid sequence: CASSLNMWNEQFF. This chain joins TRBV5-1 and TRBJ2-1; D is ambiguous. The length of the CDR3 is 13 residues. The V end was cut by 2 bases, the J end by 7 bases, with 10 bases between. Germline V CDR1 and CDR2: SGHRS, YFSETQ.